These T cell receptor beta chains were read from a single sample in a study of shared clonotypes between healthy human individuals. The table came from immunoSEQ multiplex PCR; TCRdb's copy has only in-frame clones and leaves some out. The table records about 2 million clones, just under 95% of them present only once. Sequenced sample: naive CD8+ T cells sorted from blood. The source is a man aged 18 to 30 in good health. CDR3s include the opening cysteine and the closing phenylalanine or tryptophan. The D gene is left open where the match is weak. Clone size is given for some rows only: seen once, a few or many times, or a class if the clone is expanded.

CDR3	DNA	size	V	J	D
CASSDLGSGANVLTF	TGTGCCAGCAGTGATCTGGGCTCTGGGGCCAACGTCCTGACTTTC	NA	TRBV2	TRBJ2-6	NA
CASSNPGLAGVDEQYF	TGTGCCAGCAGCAACCCAGGACTAGCGGGGGTAGACGAGCAGTACTTC	NA	TRBV7-9	TRBJ2-7	TRBD2
CASSQDTAGGWMFF	TGCGCCAGCAGCCAAGATACAGCAGGGGGGTGGATGTTTTTT	NA	TRBV4-1	TRBJ1-4	TRBD1
CASSEWATGELFF	TGTGCCAGCAGTGAATGGGCCACCGGGGAGCTGTTTTTT	NA	TRBV25-1	TRBJ2-2	NA
CSVLLTGELFF	TGCAGCGTCCTACTGACCGGGGAGCTGTTTTTT	NA	TRBV29-1	TRBJ2-2	NA
CASSLSGTSSYNEQFF	TGTGCCAGTAGTCTCAGCGGGACCAGCTCCTACAATGAGCAGTTCTTC	NA	TRBV19	TRBJ2-1	TRBD2
CASSQGEFTVEETQYF	TGCGCCAGCAGCCAGGGCGAATTTACGGTAGAGGAGACCCAGTACTTC	once	TRBV4-1	TRBJ2-5	NA
CASSTTGTDTQYF	TGTGCCAGCAGCACGACAGGGACAGATACGCAGTATTTT	NA	TRBV11-2	TRBJ2-3	TRBD1
CASTTGRGSPLHF	TGTGCCAGCACTACGGGACGTGGTTCACCCCTCCACTTT	NA	TRBV6-5	TRBJ1-6	NA
CSVGGTGTRDIQYF	TGCAGCGTTGGCGGGACAGGGACGAGGGACATTCAGTACTTC	NA	TRBV29-1	TRBJ2-4	TRBD1
CSVRTGGDTQYF	TGCAGCGTTAGGACAGGGGGGGATACGCAGTATTTT	NA	TRBV29-1	TRBJ2-3	TRBD1
CASSQVQTGAAYEQYF	TGCGCCAGCAGCCAAGTCCAAACGGGGGCGGCCTACGAGCAGTACTTC	NA	TRBV4-3	TRBJ2-7	NA
CASSLEMGGPANYGYTF	TGTGCCAGCAGCTTAGAAATGGGGGGCCCAGCTAACTATGGCTACACCTTC	NA	TRBV7-8	TRBJ1-2	NA
CASSPAGGSYNEQFF	TGTGCCAGCAGTCCAGCGGGAGGGTCCTACAATGAGCAGTTCTTC	NA	TRBV2	TRBJ2-1	TRBD2
CASSVVGDSSPLHF	TGTGCCAGCAGCGTAGTCGGGGACAGTTCACCCCTCCACTTT	NA	TRBV9	TRBJ1-6	TRBD1
CASSYQGLNTEAFF	TGTGCCAGCAGCTATCAGGGACTGAACACTGAAGCTTTCTTT	NA	TRBV5-6	TRBJ1-1	NA
CASSPEVPRTDTQYF	TGTGCCAGCAGCCCTGAAGTCCCTCGCACAGATACGCAGTATTTT	NA	TRBV7-6	TRBJ2-3	NA
CSVEEYMTGTHYGYTF	TGCAGCGTTGAAGAGTATATGACAGGGACGCACTATGGCTACACCTTC	NA	TRBV29-1	TRBJ1-2	TRBD1
CASSELRGPTDTQYF	TGTGCCAGCAGTGAATTGCGGGGGCCCACAGATACGCAGTATTTT	NA	TRBV6-1	TRBJ2-3	NA
CASSEVFSLAGGSEQFF	TGTGCCAGCAGTGAAGTGTTTTCACTAGCGGGAGGAAGTGAGCAGTTCTTC	NA	TRBV2	TRBJ2-1	TRBD2
CASSLLGGEGSYEQYF	TGTGCCAGCAGTTTGCTAGGCGGGGAAGGGTCCTACGAGCAGTACTTC	NA	TRBV27	TRBJ2-7	NA
CASSLVANTIYF	TGTGCCAGCAGCTTAGTTGCAAACACCATATATTTT	NA	TRBV11-2	TRBJ1-3	NA
CASSHRGLLAGVPHEQYF	TGTGCCAGCAGTCACAGGGGGCTTTTAGCGGGAGTTCCCCACGAGCAGTACTTC	NA	TRBV27	TRBJ2-7	NA
CASSLSDTTETQYF	TGTGCCAGCAGCCTCTCCGACACCACGGAGACCCAGTACTTC	NA	TRBV7-9	TRBJ2-5	NA
CASAVEGRNEKLFF	TGCGCCAGCGCCGTAGAGGGTCGTAATGAAAAACTGTTTTTT	NA	TRBV5-1	TRBJ1-4	NA
CASSSVPGQYNEQFF	TGTGCCAGCAGTTCGGTCCCGGGACAGTACAATGAGCAGTTCTTC	NA	TRBV6-5	TRBJ2-1	TRBD1
CASSLGPAGQETQYF	TGTGCCAGCAGCTTAGGTCCAGCGGGACAAGAGACCCAGTACTTC	once	TRBV11-2	TRBJ2-5	TRBD2
CASSPGAATNEKLFF	TGTGCCAGTAGCCCCGGGGCAGCAACTAATGAAAAACTGTTTTTT	NA	TRBV19	TRBJ1-4	NA
CASSLPLQSLDPEAFF	TGTGCCAGCAGCTTACCTTTACAGTCTCTAGACCCTGAAGCTTTCTTT	NA	TRBV28	TRBJ1-1	NA
CASSQGSDWSYEQYF	TGTGCCAGCAGCCAGGGATCAGACTGGTCCTACGAGCAGTACTTC	once	TRBV14	TRBJ2-7	NA
CASSSGGLDTDTQYF	TGTGCCAGCAGCTCAGGGGGACTAGACACAGATACGCAGTATTTT	NA	TRBV9	TRBJ2-3	NA
CASRHGELFYEQYF	TGTGCCAGCAGACATGGGGAGTTATTTTACGAGCAGTACTTC	NA	TRBV6-5	TRBJ2-7	NA
CASRGTGSSPGELFF	TGTGCCAGCAGGGGGACTGGGAGTTCACCAGGGGAGCTGTTTTTT	NA	TRBV6-4	TRBJ2-2	NA
CASSLIEGASEQYF	TGTGCCAGCAGTTTAATTGAGGGGGCTTCCGAGCAGTACTTC	NA	TRBV27	TRBJ2-7	TRBD1
CASHTGQGAFTLGYTF	TGTGCCAGCCACACGGGACAGGGGGCTTTTACTTTAGGCTACACCTTC	NA	TRBV2	TRBJ1-2	TRBD1
CASSLGVYGTGQETQYF	TGTGCCAGCAGCTTAGGAGTGTACGGGACAGGCCAAGAGACCCAGTACTTC	NA	TRBV11-2	TRBJ2-5	TRBD1
CASSIAPTYEQYF	TGTGCCAGTAGTATAGCACCAACCTACGAGCAGTACTTC	NA	TRBV19	TRBJ2-7	NA
CASLGWGDNNEQFF	TGTGCCAGCCTGGGGTGGGGGGATAACAATGAGCAGTTCTTC	NA	TRBV13	TRBJ2-1	NA
CASSLRVGPAGGIDNEQFF	TGTGCCAGCAGCTTACGGGTCGGTCCAGCGGGAGGAATAGACAATGAGCAGTTCTTC	NA	TRBV7-9	TRBJ2-1	TRBD2
CAWGGAGELFF	TGTGCCTGGGGTGGGGCCGGGGAGCTGTTTTTT	NA	TRBV30	TRBJ2-2	NA
CASSLEVSAGELFF	TGTGCCAGCAGCCTAGAGGTTTCAGCCGGGGAGCTGTTTTTT	once	TRBV28	TRBJ2-2	NA
CASSISGGRGTEAFF	TGTGCCAGTAGTATTAGTGGGGGGCGCGGCACTGAAGCTTTCTTT	once	TRBV19	TRBJ1-1	NA
CASSPYSYQETQYF	TGCGCCAGCAGCCCCTACAGTTACCAAGAGACCCAGTACTTC	NA	TRBV5-1	TRBJ2-5	NA
CASSDYRTYEQYF	TGTGCCAGCAGTGACTATAGGACCTACGAGCAGTACTTC	NA	TRBV2	TRBJ2-7	NA
CASSPPRGGYEQYF	TGTGCCAGCAGTCCCCCGCGCGGGGGTTACGAGCAGTACTTC	NA	TRBV27	TRBJ2-7	TRBD2
CASSLVDKNTGELFF	TGCGCCAGCAGCTTGGTAGACAAGAACACCGGGGAGCTGTTTTTT	once	TRBV5-1	TRBJ2-2	NA
CASSFGGVGDTQYF	TGTGCCAGCAGCTTCGGAGGAGTAGGGGATACGCAGTATTTT	NA	TRBV7-2	TRBJ2-3	NA
CASSEVGGDTIYF	TGTGCCAGCAGTGAAGTAGGGGGGGACACCATATATTTT	NA	TRBV6-1	TRBJ1-3	NA
CASKDSKNTEAFF	TGTGCCAGTAAGGACTCTAAGAACACTGAAGCTTTCTTT	NA	TRBV7-9	TRBJ1-1	NA
CASSLDRGRARNQPQHF	TGTGCCAGCAGCTTAGACAGGGGGAGGGCCCGGAACCAGCCCCAGCATTTT	NA	TRBV7-2	TRBJ1-5	TRBD1
CASSPWTSSYEQYF	TGTGCCAGCAGCCCCTGGACAAGTAGCTACGAGCAGTACTTC	NA	TRBV11-1	TRBJ2-7	NA